This T cell receptor beta chain is from a study of T cell responses to AZD1222 COVID-19 vaccine. Looking at the study overall: Second-dose intervals of approximately 4 or approximately 12 weeks were pooled. Findings and limits, study-wide: A mostly white British donor set with more females was recruited, and clonal diversity was possibly underestimated.

Notes on this clone: Antigen specificity is unknown.

Clones were sequenced by immunoSEQ multiplex PCR, and TCRdb holds only the in-frame ones, with some missing. The sample has 100,000 to 110,000 clones, around 89% seen once. The V and J ends lost 4 bases and 4 bases respectively, with 13 bases between them. The CDR3 has 15 amino acids. Germline loops: CDR1 MDHEN, CDR2 SYDVKM. This receptor was identified in an adult in good health. The sample here was peripheral blood, taken on day 0 of AZD1222 vaccination. The rearrangement uses TRBV28 and TRBJ2-2; the D gene is possibly TRBD2 (6 bases). The CDR3 DNA follows: TGTGCCAGCAGTTCCCTTATGGGAGGCACCGGGGAGCTGTTTTTT. Protein sequence: CASSSLMGGTGELFF.